The source of this TCR beta chain is a study of blood T cell repertoires in COVID-19. This table comes from immunoSEQ multiplex PCR, and its TCRdb copy is limited to in-frame clones, with some not included. The top ten clones hold more than 3.5% of a sample with 150,000 to 190,000 clones, around four fifths of them seen once. Germline assignment: CDR1 MNHEY and CDR2 SVGAGI. The CDR3 covers 13 residues. Trimming removed 7 bases from V and 1 base from J, with 10 bases in between. This TCR was recovered from a woman aged 80 or over with acute or convalescent COVID-19. The sequenced material came from peripheral blood. The chain combines TRBV6-5 with TRBJ1-1; perhaps TRBD1 as D (6 bases). The CDR3 loop is CASTRTANTEAFF. CDR3 in DNA: TGTGCCAGCACCCGGACAGCGAACACTGAAGCTTTCTTT.